This T cell receptor (beta chain) stems from a study of T-cell reconstitution after alpha-beta-depleted transplantation in children. Notes on the study in general: There were some patients whose high TCRbeta diversity at day 60 came from surviving recipient T cells and thymic progenitors. At one year after transplant, newly produced T cells mostly accounted for T-cell counts and diversity. Reports say that about two months after transplant, the alpha-beta T cells came out of several hundred graft clones that had expanded.

Ten or more counts support this clonotype. Its antigen is still unknown. Construction of the TCRbeta library involved unique molecular identifiers. TCRdb independently ran MiXCR on the PCR reads; one entry per CDR3 protein. This sample has roughly 30,000 distinct CDR3 sequences; around 6.6% occur once, and the top ten carry 27%. Germline V CDR1 and CDR2: LGHNA, YSLEER. The V segment lost 2 bases and the J segment 5 bases; nucleotides outside the gene matches: 6. The CDR3 contains 14 residues. The sample consisted of peripheral blood, taken 60 days after TCRalphabeta/CD19-depleted stem cell transplant. The rearrangement uses TRBV4-3 and TRBJ2-7; 7 bases map to TRBD1. The receptor was isolated from a child in the first two years of life who had a stem cell transplant for acute myeloid leukemia, so the T cells may come from the graft donor. In DNA, the CDR3 is TGCGCCAGCAGCCAAATACAGGGGCGCGACGAGCAGTACTTC. Amino acid sequence: CASSQIQGRDEQYF.